These 12 T cell receptor beta chains share one sample of origin, sequenced in a study of beta chain features in type 1 diabetes. Overall study findings and caveats: Shorter TCRB CDR3s, moderately but significantly so, were found in Type 1 diabetes patients in all four CD4+ subsets.

Their antigens remain unidentified. The authors reverse transcribed all of the isolated RNA, so sequencing captured expressed TCRB transcripts. Clones were sequenced by immunoSEQ multiplex PCR, and TCRdb holds only the in-frame ones, with some missing. Here the sample spans 400,000 or so clones, 10% to 15% being singletons. The sample consisted of naive CD4+ T cells from blood. Receptor source: a woman aged 18 to 35 with type 1 diabetes.

This clone was picked up a small number of times. This rearrangement joins TRBV6-6 to TRBJ2-1; a possible D gene is TRBD1 (5 bases). The CDR3 covers 13 residues. The V and J ends lost 8 bases and 7 bases respectively, with 15 bases between them. CDR1 is MNHNY, CDR2 SVGAGI, per germline (reference sequence). CDR3 loop: CASWGVRGNEQFF. The CDR3 DNA sequence: TGTGCCAGCTGGGGCGTTAGAGGTAATGAGCAGTTCTTC.

This clone was picked up a small number of times. V is TRBV5-4 and J is TRBJ1-4, with D maybe TRBD1 (5 bases). CDR3 size: 14 residues. Per the germline V gene, CDR1 is SGHNT and CDR2 is YYREEE (reference sequence). V gave up 2 bases and J gave up 5 bases, with 10 bases separating them. CDR3 nucleotide sequence: TGTGCCAGCAGCTTAGAAGGGGCGAATGAAAAACTGTTTTTT. Its protein product is CASSLEGANEKLFF.

To note about this clone: This specimen includes other DNA sequences encoding the same CDR3. The chain has TRBV5-1 and TRBJ2-7, with TRBD2 matching 9 bases. CDR1 and CDR2 from the germline V gene are SGHRS and YFSETQ. V was pared by 0 bases and J by 3 bases, with 1 base of the junction left unmatched. There are 14 residues in the CDR3. Written as DNA, the CDR3 is TGCGCCAGCAGCTTGGGAGCGGGGGGCTACGAGCAGTACTTC. This translates into CASSLGAGGYEQYF.

The sample holds a few counts of this clone. V usage is TRBV25-1 and J usage is TRBJ2-5; 14 bases are a match to TRBD2. Germline trimming cut 4 bases from V and 5 bases from J; bases unmatched to any gene: 6. This CDR3 contains 16 residues. Germline V gives CDR1 MGHDK, CDR2 SYGVNS. CDR3 coding DNA: TGTGCCAGCAGTGGGGGGACTAGCGGGAGATTGGAGACCCAGTACTTC. Translated, it gives CASSGGTSGRLETQYF. Combining the CDR3 with reference TRBV25-1 and TRBJ2-5 gives the whole variable domain EADIYQTPRYLVIGTGKKITLECSQTMGHDKMYWYQQDPGMELHLIHYSYGVNSTEKGDLSSESTVSRIRTEHFPLTLESARPSHTSQYLCASSGGTSGRLETQYFGPGTRLLVL.

The rearrangement uses TRBV6-4 and TRBJ1-1; TRBD1 might be the D (5 bases). Trimming took 2 bases from V and 7 from J, leaving 23 bases between them. The germline V gene has CDR1 MRHNA and CDR2 SNTAGT. The CDR3 loop spans 17 amino acids. CDR3 sequence reads: CASSDRGVHIRPIEAFF. DNA of the CDR3: TGTGCCAGCAGTGACCGGGGGGTTCATATTCGTCCCATTGAAGCTTTCTTT.

This clone was found a few times. The J gene is TRBJ2-7, the V gene TRBV29-1; D is perhaps TRBD1 (5 bases). The CDR3 consists of 13 residues. Trimming took 4 bases from V and 5 from J, leaving 15 bases between them. Looked up from germline, CDR1 is SQVTM and CDR2 is ANQGSEA. The CDR3 sequence: CSVGDRYLHEQYF. In DNA form, the CDR3 reads TGCAGCGTTGGAGACAGATATTTACACGAGCAGTACTTC.

The V gene is TRBV30, the J gene TRBJ1-1; D remains unclear. Trimming removed 5 bases at V and 7 bases at J, with 11 bases between. There are 11 residues in the CDR3. The V gene's germline CDR1 is GTSNPN and CDR2 SVGIG (reference sequence). The CDR3 reads CAWESGGEAFF. CDR3 coding DNA: TGTGCCTGGGAGTCAGGTGGTGAAGCTTTCTTT.

The chain joins TRBV9 to TRBJ2-3; 10 bases line up with TRBD2. The CDR3 has 17 residues. CDR1 is SGDLS and CDR2 is YYNGEE in the germline V gene. The trim removed 2 bases at V and 4 bases at J, leaving 10 bases unmatched. Here the CDR3 DNA reads TGTGCCAGCAGCGTTACTAGCGGGGCGTTGTTCGCAGATACGCAGTATTTT. Translated, it gives CASSVTSGALFADTQYF.

The gene calls are TRBV28 and TRBJ2-5; maybe TRBD1 (6 bases). The V gene lost 5 bases and the J gene lost 5 bases, with 12 bases spanning the gap. Looked up from germline, CDR1 is MDHEN and CDR2 is SYDVKM. This CDR3 is 13 amino acids long. In nucleotides, the CDR3 is TGTGCCAGCAGTACAGGGCGGAGTGAGACCCAGTACTTC. It encodes CASSTGRSETQYF.

J is TRBJ1-1 and V is TRBV30, with TRBD1 as a possible D gene (6 bases). CDR1 and CDR2 from the germline V gene are GTSNPN and SVGIG (reference sequence). The CDR3 is 12 amino acids. Between the trimmed V and J ends, which lost 1 base and 6 bases, there was a span of 9 bases. CDR3 in amino acids: CAWSATGSEAFF. The CDR3 bases are TGTGCCTGGAGTGCCACAGGGTCTGAAGCTTTCTTT.

The chain is built from TRBV7-2 and TRBJ1-6; D is undetermined. CDR3 length: 12 residues. Trimming removed 3 bases at V and 8 bases at J, with 5 bases between. Germline V CDR1 and CDR2: SGHTA, FQGNSA. The chain's CDR3 is CASSFLDSPLHF. As DNA, the CDR3 is TGTGCCAGCAGCTTTCTTGATTCACCCCTCCACTTT.

Only a few counts were recorded for this clone. The rearrangement joins TRBV28 to TRBJ1-1; TRBD1 matches 10 bases. Germline loops: CDR1 MDHEN, CDR2 SYDVKM. V was clipped by 5 bases and J by 4 bases; unmatched bases: 10. The CDR3 covers 16 residues. The CDR3 DNA is TGTGCCAGCAGTGGTCGGGACAGGGGAACTCTCACTGAAGCTTTCTTT. Protein product: CASSGRDRGTLTEAFF.